This T cell receptor (beta chain) was sequenced in a study of cytomegalovirus exposure and HLA in healthy donors. Study-wide context: Most genotyped donors, 75% to 85% of about 360, had Caucasian-associated genetic ancestry.

Donors had nominal health at sampling but likely had unrecorded immune exposures. Study-wide points: As a later analysis revealed, most CMV-associated TCR beta chains appeared HLA-restricted.

The V and J ends lost 2 bases and 10 bases, in that order; junction bases with no gene match: 4. Germline V gene data show CDR1 as SEHNR and CDR2 as FQNEAQ (reference sequence). The CDR3 length is 13 residues. PCR primers comprised 60 Vbeta and 13 Jbeta primers. Sequencing used immunoSEQ multiplex PCR; TCRdb keeps in-frame clones, though not all of them. The sample has 150,000 to 200,000 clones, roughly 82% seen once. Points on this clone: The antigen remains undetermined.

The TCR sequence derives from a girl aged 5-17 years in good health and CMV-seropositive. Sequenced material: PBMCs. The chain carries TRBV7-9 and TRBJ2-1, with 8 bases fitting TRBD1. This CDR3 reads CASSLPGGVEQFF. The CDR3 bases are TGTGCCAGCAGCTTACCAGGGGGCGTGGAGCAGTTCTTC.